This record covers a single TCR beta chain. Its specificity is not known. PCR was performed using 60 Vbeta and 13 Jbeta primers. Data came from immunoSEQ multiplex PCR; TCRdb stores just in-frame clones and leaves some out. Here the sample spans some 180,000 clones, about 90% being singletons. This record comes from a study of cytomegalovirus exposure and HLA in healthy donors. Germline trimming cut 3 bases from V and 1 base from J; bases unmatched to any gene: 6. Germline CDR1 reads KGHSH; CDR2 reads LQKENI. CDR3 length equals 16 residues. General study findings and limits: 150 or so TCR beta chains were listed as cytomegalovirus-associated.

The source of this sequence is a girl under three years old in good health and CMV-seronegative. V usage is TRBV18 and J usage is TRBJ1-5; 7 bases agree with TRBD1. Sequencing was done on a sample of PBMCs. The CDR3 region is CASSPEGAGSNQPQHF. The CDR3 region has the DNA TGTGCCAGCTCACCTGAGGGGGCTGGGAGCAATCAGCCCCAGCATTTT.